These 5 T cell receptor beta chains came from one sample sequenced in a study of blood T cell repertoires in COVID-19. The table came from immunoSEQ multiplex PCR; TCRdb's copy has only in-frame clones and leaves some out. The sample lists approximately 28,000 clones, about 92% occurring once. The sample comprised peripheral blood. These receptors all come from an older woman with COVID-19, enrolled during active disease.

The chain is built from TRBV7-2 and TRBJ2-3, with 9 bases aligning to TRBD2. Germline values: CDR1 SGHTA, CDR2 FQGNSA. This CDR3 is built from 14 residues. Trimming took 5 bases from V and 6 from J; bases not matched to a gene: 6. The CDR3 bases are TGTGCCAGCAGCCAAGGGACTAGCTCGGATACGCAGTATTTT. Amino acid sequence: CASSQGTSSDTQYF.

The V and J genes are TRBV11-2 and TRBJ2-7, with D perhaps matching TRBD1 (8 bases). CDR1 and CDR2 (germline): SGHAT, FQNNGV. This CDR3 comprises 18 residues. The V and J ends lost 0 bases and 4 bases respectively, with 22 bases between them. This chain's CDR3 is CASSLDLRPDREGYEQYF. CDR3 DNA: TGTGCCAGCAGCTTAGACCTCCGCCCGGACAGGGAGGGATACGAGCAGTACTTC.

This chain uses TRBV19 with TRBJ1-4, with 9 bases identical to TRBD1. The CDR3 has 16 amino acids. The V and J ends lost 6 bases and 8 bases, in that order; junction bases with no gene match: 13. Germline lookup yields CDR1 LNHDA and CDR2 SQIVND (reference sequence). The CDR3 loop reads CASSPRSGQGREKLFF. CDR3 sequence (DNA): TGTGCCAGTAGCCCGAGATCGGGACAGGGCAGAGAAAAACTGTTTTTT.

The chain's CDR3 is CAISESQGAGEQYF. DNA of the CDR3: TGTGCCATCAGTGAGTCACAGGGGGCTGGAGAGCAGTACTTC. The chain has TRBV10-3 and TRBJ2-7, with 9 bases lining up with TRBD1. Trimming removed 0 bases from V and 7 bases from J; junction bases left unmatched: 4. The CDR3 totals 14 residues. Germline loops: CDR1 ENHRY, CDR2 SYGVKD.

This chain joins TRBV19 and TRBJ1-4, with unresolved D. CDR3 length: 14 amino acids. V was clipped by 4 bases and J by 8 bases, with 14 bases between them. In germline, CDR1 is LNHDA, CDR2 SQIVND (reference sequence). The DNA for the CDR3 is TGTGCCAGTAGTACCAGGACCGGAGGCGAAAAACTGTTTTTT. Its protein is CASSTRTGGEKLFF. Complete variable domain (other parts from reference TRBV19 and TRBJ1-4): DGGITQSPKYLFRKEGQNVTLSCEQNLNHDAMYWYRQDPGQGLRLIYYSQIVNDFQKGDIAEGYSVSREKKESFPLTVTSAQKNPTAFYLCASSTRTGGEKLFFGSGTQLSVL.